The next 29 T cell receptor beta chains were all read from a single sample in a study of T cell changes during pregnancy in multiple sclerosis (dated by TCRdb to between 2018 and 2021). The library was made by the immunoSEQ multiplex PCR assay. TCRdb limited this immuneACCESS table to in-frame rearrangements with V and J called. A share of clones is missing; checked studies link under half to unresolved V genes, and the rest is unexplained. The sample table lists roughly 120,000 clones, approximately 90% of them with a count of one. The ten most abundant clones make up 1.5% to 1.7% of the sample. The sequencing used peripheral blood, collected in the third trimester of pregnancy. The receptor source for this set is a female donor with multiple sclerosis, enrolled in a pregnancy study.

This chain connects TRBV6-5 to TRBJ1-1; D is perhaps TRBD1 (6 bases). V dropped 2 bases and J dropped 14 bases, with 21 bases sitting between them. The CDR3 is 14 amino acids. Germline CDR1 reads MNHEY; CDR2 reads SVGAGI. CDR3 region: CASSYRSGAYGSFF. The DNA of the CDR3 is TGTGCCAGCAGTTACCGATCAGGGGCATACGGGTCGTTCTTT.

The genes are TRBV4-1 and TRBJ1-1, with 9 bases identical to TRBD1. The CDR3 loop spans 15 amino acids. J gave up 2 bases and V 4 bases, and 5 bases lay outside the gene matches. Per the germline V gene, CDR1 is MGHRA and CDR2 is YSYEKL. CDR3 in DNA: TGCGCCAGCAGCCCAGGACAGGGGATTAACACTGAAGCTTTCTTT. This codes for CASSPGQGINTEAFF.

This clone was seen only once. CDR3 DNA sequence: TGTGCCAGTTCGGTGGGGGCTTACATGAACACTGAAGCTTTCTTT. Translated, it gives CASSVGAYMNTEAFF. The chain links TRBV19 to TRBJ1-1; possible D gene TRBD1, 6 bases. Germline CDR1 LNHDA, CDR2 SQIVND (reference sequence). V was cut by 8 bases and J by 0 bases, with 16 bases left in between. The CDR3 spans 15 residues. Together with reference TRBV19 and TRBJ1-1, the CDR3 gives the full variable domain: DGGITQSPKYLFRKEGQNVTLSCEQNLNHDAMYWYRQDPGQGLRLIYYSQIVNDFQKGDIAEGYSVSREKKESFPLTVTSAQKNPTAFYLCASSVGAYMNTEAFFGQGTRLTVV.

The V gene is TRBV2, the J gene TRBJ2-5, with D tentatively TRBD2 (7 bases). The CDR3 is 13 amino acids. Germline CDR1 and CDR2: SNHLY and FYNNEI. Trimming took off 6 bases at V and 2 bases at J, with 10 bases between the two ends. Written as DNA, the CDR3 is TGTGCCAGCAGGCGGGGGCAGCAAGAGACCCAGTACTTC. Protein product: CASRRGQQETQYF.

The gene calls are TRBV12-5 and TRBJ1-1, with D possibly being TRBD1 (6 bases). Trimming left V 6 bases short and J 7 bases short, with 21 bases between. The CDR3 contains 15 residues. Per germline, CDR1 LGHNT and CDR2 FRNRAP. This CDR3 is CASGYVGGVIGEAFF. CDR3 nucleotide sequence: TGTGCTAGTGGCTACGTAGGGGGGGTAATCGGTGAAGCTTTCTTT.

The CDR3 region is CASRRDRDTGELFF. The CDR3 DNA reads as TGTGCCAGCAGGCGCGACAGGGACACCGGGGAGCTGTTTTTT. The chain employs TRBV2 and TRBJ2-2; 7 bases line up with TRBD1. Trimming removed 6 bases from V and 3 bases from J; junction bases left unmatched: 4. The germline CDR1 and CDR2 sequences are SNHLY and FYNNEI. The CDR3 is 14 residues long.

There are a few counts of this clone. The rearrangement links TRBV2 to TRBJ1-3; D is ambiguous. V was trimmed by 8 bases and J by 0 bases, leaving 14 bases between them. The V gene's germline CDR1 is SNHLY and CDR2 FYNNEI. The CDR3 is made up of 15 amino acids. The CDR3: CASGRIAGSGNTIYF. CDR3 nucleotide sequence: TGTGCCAGCGGACGAATAGCGGGCTCTGGAAACACCATATATTTT.

For the CDR3, the DNA is TGCAGCGGATTAGGGGGCGACAGGGCCTCCGAGCAGTACTTC. Encoded protein: CSGLGGDRASEQYF. The chain employs TRBV29-1 and TRBJ2-7; 7 positions agree with TRBD1. The length of the CDR3 is 14 residues. V trimming: 7 bases; J trimming: 6 bases; junction bases outside the gene matches: 15. Germline values: CDR1 SQVTM, CDR2 ANQGSEA.

CDR3 residues: CASSSGRVPLNTEAFF. CDR3 DNA sequence: TGTGCCAGCAGCTCTGGCCGGGTCCCACTGAACACTGAAGCTTTCTTT. This chain joins TRBV5-4 and TRBJ1-1, with D unresolved. Germline V lookup: CDR1 SGHNT, CDR2 YYREEE (reference sequence). Deletions cut 3 bases from V and 0 bases from J, with 15 bases between. There are 16 residues in the CDR3.

This chain links TRBV6-1 with TRBJ1-5; no definite D call. This CDR3 is 13 amino acids long. V dropped 4 bases and J dropped 7 bases, with 11 bases sitting between them. Germline V gene lookup returns CDR1 MNHNS and CDR2 SASEGT. CDR3 loop: CASSVAGTQPQHF. CDR3 in DNA: TGTGCCAGCAGTGTTGCGGGTACACAGCCCCAGCATTTT.

The chain carries TRBV28 and TRBJ2-5, with 7 bases identical to TRBD1. CDR3 length equals 17 residues. Germline CDR1 and CDR2: MDHEN and SYDVKM. V dropped 8 bases and J dropped 2; count of bases not matched to a gene: 17. This chain's CDR3 is CASEGYRDSESQETQYF. The CDR3 DNA reads TGTGCCAGCGAGGGGTACCGGGACAGCGAATCGCAAGAGACCCAGTACTTC.

The chain is built from TRBV27 and TRBJ1-2, with 8 bases lining up with TRBD1. Germline V gives CDR1 MNHEY, CDR2 SMNVEV (reference sequence). This CDR3 region has 12 residues. V lost 5 bases, J lost 7 bases, and 3 bases stayed unmatched. The CDR3: CASSPTGVGYTF. The CDR3 DNA follows: TGTGCCAGCAGTCCGACAGGGGTTGGCTACACCTTC.

Only a few counts were recorded for this clone. The rearrangement joins TRBV7-9 to TRBJ1-4; D gene unclear. The CDR3 extends over 12 amino acids. From germline, CDR1 is SEHNR and CDR2 FQNEAQ (reference sequence). The V and J ends lost 5 bases and 7 bases respectively, with 8 bases between them. As DNA, the CDR3 is TGTGCCAGCAGCCCCTCCTCTGAAAAACTGTTTTTT. This gives the protein CASSPSSEKLFF.

The chain is built from TRBV5-1 and TRBJ2-1, with 8 bases lining up with TRBD1. V trimming: 0 bases; J trimming: 3 bases; junction bases outside the gene matches: 2. The CDR3 is made up of 15 amino acids. Germline V CDR1 and CDR2: SGHRS, YFSETQ. CDR3: CASSLGGTGYNEQFF. The CDR3, as DNA: TGCGCCAGCAGCTTGGGAGGGACAGGCTACAATGAGCAGTTCTTC.

The V call is TRBV10-2, the J call TRBJ1-1; D unclear. V lost 4 bases, J lost 0 bases, and 6 bases lay in between. This CDR3 region has 13 residues. Germline assignment: CDR1 WSHSY and CDR2 SAAADI. The CDR3 bases are TGCGCCAGCAGTGCACAGATGAACACTGAAGCTTTCTTT. Translation gives CASSAQMNTEAFF.

This chain joins TRBV5-1 and TRBJ2-6; 7 bases fit TRBD1. The CDR3 is 18 amino acids. Germline CDR1 SGHRS, CDR2 YFSETQ. V was pared by 2 bases and J by 0 bases, with 8 bases of the junction left unmatched. The CDR3 DNA is TGCGCCAGCAGCTTCTCCGGGACAGCCCACTCTGGGGCCAACGTCCTGACTTTC. Translated: CASSFSGTAHSGANVLTF.

This chain connects TRBV2 to TRBJ2-7, with TRBD1 matching 8 bases. Germline lookup yields CDR1 SNHLY and CDR2 FYNNEI. V shed 6 bases and J 3 bases; nucleotides not matched to a gene: 10. The CDR3 runs to 15 residues. The CDR3 coding sequence is TGTGCCAGCAGCGATTTTCGGACAGGGCTCTACGAGCAGTACTTC. Amino acids: CASSDFRTGLYEQYF.

The chain has TRBV2 and TRBJ2-1; no clear D gene. With 3 bases removed from V and 7 bases from J, the gap between germline ends came to 4 bases. There are 11 residues in the CDR3. Germline V gene lookup returns CDR1 SNHLY and CDR2 FYNNEI. This chain's CDR3 is CASSERNEQFF. Written as DNA, the CDR3 is TGTGCCAGCAGTGAGAGGAATGAGCAGTTCTTC.

The chain employs TRBV19 and TRBJ1-3, with TRBD1 matching 9 bases. Germline V gene data show CDR1 as LNHDA and CDR2 as SQIVND (reference sequence). V trimming: 2 bases; J trimming: 3 bases; junction bases outside the gene matches: 2. The CDR3 length is 15 residues. The CDR3 reads CASSIRDRVGNTIYF. The CDR3 DNA reads TGTGCCAGTAGTATAAGGGACAGGGTTGGAAACACCATATATTTT.

V is TRBV19 and J is TRBJ2-1; the match to TRBD1 covers 7 bases. From germline, CDR1 is LNHDA and CDR2 SQIVND (reference sequence). V lost 6 bases to trimming and J lost 0 bases; unmatched junction nucleotides: 5. CDR3 length: 15 residues. The CDR3 DNA sequence: TGTGCCAGTAGAGGGACAGTAAGCTCCTACAATGAGCAGTTCTTC. Its translation: CASRGTVSSYNEQFF. The full variable domain, in which reference TRBV19 and TRBJ2-1 provide the parts outside the CDR3, is DGGITQSPKYLFRKEGQNVTLSCEQNLNHDAMYWYRQDPGQGLRLIYYSQIVNDFQKGDIAEGYSVSREKKESFPLTVTSAQKNPTAFYLCASRGTVSSYNEQFFGPGTRLTVL.

The sample holds one count of this clone. J is TRBJ1-6 and V is TRBV30, with D tentatively TRBD1 (5 bases). The CDR3 sequence is 13 residues long. With 5 bases removed from V and 7 bases from J, the gap between germline ends came to 12 bases. CDR1 is GTSNPN and CDR2 is SVGIG in the germline V gene (reference sequence). CDR3 sequence reads: CAWSDGGNSPLHF. CDR3 coding DNA: TGTGCCTGGTCAGACGGGGGAAATTCACCCCTCCACTTT. Drawing the rest from reference TRBV30 and TRBJ1-6, the complete variable domain is SQTIHQWPATLVQPVGSPLSLECTVEGTSNPNLYWYRQAAGRGLQLLFYSVGIGQISSEVPQNLSASRPQDRQFILSSKKLLLSDSGFYLCAWSDGGNSPLHFGNGTRLTVT.

The rearrangement links TRBV2 to TRBJ2-3; 9 bases are a match to TRBD1. CDR1 is SNHLY and CDR2 is FYNNEI in the germline V gene. The V gene end was trimmed by 8 bases and the J gene end by 3 bases; junction bases not matched to a gene: 6. The CDR3 consists of 14 residues. This CDR3 is CASGRDRATDTQYF. The CDR3 DNA reads TGTGCCAGCGGGCGGGACAGGGCGACAGATACGCAGTATTTT.

This sequence joins TRBV29-1 and TRBJ2-7; D might be TRBD1 (6 bases). Trimming left V 3 bases short and J 6 bases short, with 15 bases between. CDR1 and CDR2 from the germline V gene are SQVTM and ANQGSEA. This CDR3 has 13 amino acids. CDR3 nucleotides: TGCAGCGTTGACAGGGGCAAGGGATCCGAGCAGTACTTC. It translates to CSVDRGKGSEQYF.

This clone was seen only once. J is TRBJ1-2 and V is TRBV7-9; 7 bases map to TRBD1. Germline values: CDR1 SEHNR, CDR2 FQNEAQ (reference sequence). The junction had 10 bases not matched to a gene; V was cut back by 1 base and J by 8 bases. The CDR3 runs 15 residues. Here the CDR3 reads CASSLGRTGIKGYTF. CDR3 DNA: TGTGCCAGCAGCTTAGGGCGGACAGGTATTAAAGGCTACACCTTC.

Only one count was recorded for this clone. The CDR3 reads CASSPQTVNNSPLHF. The CDR3 DNA follows: TGTGCCAGCTCACCGCAGACAGTTAATAATTCACCCCTCCACTTT. The rearrangement links TRBV18 to TRBJ1-6, with D perhaps TRBD1 (5 bases). Trimming took off 3 bases at V and 5 bases at J, with 11 bases between the two ends. The CDR3 is 15 residues long. Per the germline V gene, CDR1 is KGHSH and CDR2 is LQKENI.

This rearrangement joins TRBV7-9 to TRBJ1-5; D ambiguous. The CDR3 has 14 amino acids. Per the germline V gene, CDR1 is SEHNR and CDR2 is FQNEAQ (reference sequence). V was shortened by 4 bases and J by 3 bases, with 10 bases between the two germline ends. The CDR3 DNA is TGTGCCAGCAGCTCGGAGCTAATCAATCAGCCCCAGCATTTT. This translates into CASSSELINQPQHF.

The rearrangement joins TRBV5-5 to TRBJ1-2; 7 nucleotides agree with TRBD1. Germline loops: CDR1 SGHKS, CDR2 YYEKEE (reference sequence). The CDR3 is made up of 14 amino acids. V lost 2 bases, J lost 2 bases, and 3 bases stayed unmatched. The chain's CDR3 is CASSFSTGNYGYTF. CDR3 coding DNA: TGTGCCAGCAGCTTCTCGACAGGGAACTATGGCTACACCTTC.

The chain couples TRBV6-5 to TRBJ2-2, with TRBD1 as a possible D gene (6 bases). Germline V gene sequence: CDR1 MNHEY, CDR2 SVGAGI. The ends were cut back, 2 bases at V and 10 bases at J, with 11 bases in the middle. This CDR3 has 13 residues. The CDR3 DNA reads TGTGCCAGCAGTTACCTCGGACAGTCGGAGCTGTTTTTT. It is translated as CASSYLGQSELFF.

This chain links TRBV19 with TRBJ1-1, with TRBD1 matching 7 bases. The CDR3 contains 15 residues. The germline V gene encodes CDR1 LNHDA and CDR2 SQIVND (reference sequence). J gave up 6 bases and V 6 bases, and 13 bases lay outside the gene matches. CDR3 sequence reads: CASRRRQGERSEAFF. The CDR3 DNA sequence: TGTGCCAGTAGGAGGCGACAGGGAGAGAGGTCTGAAGCTTTCTTT.